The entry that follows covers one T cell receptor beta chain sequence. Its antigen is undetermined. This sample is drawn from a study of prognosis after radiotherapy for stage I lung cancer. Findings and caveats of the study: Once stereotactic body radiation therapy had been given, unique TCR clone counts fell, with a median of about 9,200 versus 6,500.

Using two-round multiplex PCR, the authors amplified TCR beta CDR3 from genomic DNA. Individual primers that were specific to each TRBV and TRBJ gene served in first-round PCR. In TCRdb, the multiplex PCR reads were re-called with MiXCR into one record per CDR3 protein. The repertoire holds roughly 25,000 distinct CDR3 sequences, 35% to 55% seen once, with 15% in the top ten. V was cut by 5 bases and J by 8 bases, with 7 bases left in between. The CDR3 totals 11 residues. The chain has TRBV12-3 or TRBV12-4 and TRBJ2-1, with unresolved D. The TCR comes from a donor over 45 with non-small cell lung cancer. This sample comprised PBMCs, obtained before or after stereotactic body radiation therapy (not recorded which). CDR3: CASSPGYEQFF. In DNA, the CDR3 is TGTGCCAGCAGTCCCGGGTATGAGCAGTTCTTC.